This T cell receptor (beta chain) comes out of a study of blood T cell repertoires in COVID-19. In the study overall: Whether acute or convalescent, the COVID-19 samples came from the United States, Italy and Spain. The cDNA or gDNA used as material had been derived from T cells, B-cell-depleted T cells, or PBMCs.

V was clipped by 3 bases and J by 0 bases, with 15 bases between them. Germline V gene data show CDR1 as SGDLS and CDR2 as YYNGEE. The CDR3 runs to 17 residues. This clone was counted a few times. Generated by immunoSEQ multiplex PCR, the TCRdb table keeps only in-frame clones and is missing some. The sample yields 50,000 to 60,000 clones, 81% seen once. The sequence derives from a woman aged 80 or older with COVID-19, enrolled during active disease. Sequenced material: peripheral blood. The genes are TRBV9 and TRBJ1-4; D not resolved. The CDR3 nucleotides read TGTGCCAGCAGCGCCGCGAGGCGACTTGCAACTAATGAAAAACTGTTTTTT. It specifies CASSAARRLATNEKLFF.